This T cell receptor (beta chain) derives from a study of identical twins. Study results and limitations: In cord blood, abundant beta clonotypes had fewer insertions; memory showed no trend.

In this sample, this clonotype turned up a few times. What it binds is unknown. The CDR3 covers 13 residues. Trimming took off 3 bases at V and 6 bases at J, with 8 bases between the two ends. Germline V lookup: CDR1 SGHVS, CDR2 FQNEAQ. Unique molecular identifiers were present on the cDNA, which also gained a universal primer site by template switching. One entry per CDR3 protein, called by TCRdb with MiXCR from the 5' RACE reads. The sample consists of 500,000 to 650,000 distinct CDR3 sequences, approximately 20% of them appearing once. These data also featured in a second study, about yellow fever vaccine responses in identical twins.

What was sequenced was CD4+ T cells sorted from blood. The origin of this receptor is a young woman in good health. The V gene is TRBV7-8, the J gene TRBJ2-2; D unclear. In DNA, the CDR3 is TGTGCCAGCAGCTTTCTCTCCGCCGGGGAGCTGTTTTTT. This sequence encodes CASSFLSAGELFF. The full variable domain, in which reference TRBV7-8 and TRBJ2-2 provide the parts outside the CDR3, is GAGVSQSPRYKVAKRGQDVALRCDPISGHVSLFWYQQALGQGPEFLTYFQNEAQLDKSGLPSDRFFAERPEGSVSTLKIQRTQQEDSAVYLCASSFLSAGELFFGEGSRLTVL.